This T cell receptor beta chain was identified in a study of cytomegalovirus exposure and HLA in healthy donors. Study-wide results and caveats: Listed as cytomegalovirus-associated were 164 TCR beta chains.

Note on this clone: The target antigen is unknown.

The table came from immunoSEQ multiplex PCR; TCRdb's copy has only in-frame clones and leaves some out. The sample includes approximately 200,000 clones, under 95% of them seen just once. The sequencing sample was made of PBMCs. The clonotype originates from a woman younger than 35 in good health and CMV-seronegative.

The CDR3 DNA follows: TGTGCCAGCAGGAGAGGGTACCAAGAGACCCAGTACTTC. Its protein product is CASRRGYQETQYF. The V and J genes are TRBV2 and TRBJ2-5; tentatively, D is TRBD2 (5 bases). CDR1 SNHLY and CDR2 FYNNEI come from the germline V gene. The CDR3 sequence is 13 residues long. V was pared by 6 bases and J by 0 bases, with 8 bases between.